This T cell receptor beta chain was retrieved from a study of Ad26.COV2.S vaccination and SARS-CoV-2 variants. Study information: Once or twice, 56 days apart, Ad26.COV2.S was delivered intramuscularly. Study-level points and caveats: Recipients of either vaccine or placebo displayed similar breadth of non-spike TCRs.

Note on this clone: The antigen is unknown.

Germline V gives CDR1 LNHDA, CDR2 SQIVND (reference sequence). V was clipped by 3 bases and J by 3 bases; unmatched bases: 11. CDR3 length: 17 residues. Profiled with immunoSEQ multiplex PCR; TCRdb holds only in-frame clones, not every one. The sample holds about 680,000 clones, around 90% seen once. The treatment denotes: approximately 18 received Ad26.COV2.S at low or high dose, single or two shots; 5 received placebo; per-sample allocation not given. On day 63 after the first injection, vaccine and placebo recipients gave samples. Donation came from an adult in Boston who was aged 18-55 years. Sequencing was performed on peripheral blood, taken in a trial of Ad26.COV2.S vaccine versus placebo. The rearrangement uses TRBV19 and TRBJ1-5; 7 nucleotides align to TRBD1. This TCR came from a person between 18 and 59 years old who received the Ad26.COV2.S COVID-19 vaccine or a placebo. The CDR3 DNA is TGTGCCAGTAGTATTCTACCTCCGGGACAGTTCAATCAGCCCCAGCATTTT. Translating gives CASSILPPGQFNQPQHF.